A single T cell receptor (beta chain) is shown here with its context. The antigen is unknown. The sample originates from a study of T cell responses to AZD1222 COVID-19 vaccine. The method was immunoSEQ multiplex PCR; TCRdb's version includes in-frame clones alone and lacks a portion of them. This table holds more than 110,000 clones, about 93% found once. The CDR3 contains 14 residues. The V gene end was trimmed by 3 bases and the J gene end by 4 bases; junction bases not matched to a gene: 1. From germline, CDR1 is DFQATT and CDR2 SNEGSKA (reference sequence). Points from the study as a whole: A reported finding is that nearly half of spike-specific TCRs target unmutated variant regions. When two AZD1222 doses had been given, Spike-specific TCR breadth and depth rose.

This sequence originates from an adult in good health. Sample: peripheral blood, taken on day 0 of AZD1222 vaccination. The chain has TRBV20-1 and TRBJ2-3; 13 positions agree with TRBD2. The CDR3 DNA reads as TGCAGTGCTAGTACTAGCGGGGGGGCAGATACGCAGTATTTT. Its protein is CSASTSGGADTQYF.